This T cell receptor beta chain appears in the sequencing data of a study of blood T cell repertoires in COVID-19. V lost 0 bases, J lost 0 bases, and 10 bases lay in between. From germline, CDR1 is SGDLS and CDR2 YYNGEE. This CDR3 is 15 amino acids long. Libraries were prepared by immunoSEQ multiplex PCR; TCRdb keeps only in-frame clonotypes and omits some of them. The sample has 250,000 to 300,000 clones; about nine tenths are singletons. The rearrangement uses TRBV9 and TRBJ2-7; no definite D call. This clonotype was obtained from a young man who had recovered from COVID-19. Sequenced material: PBMCs or T cells enriched from blood (not recorded which). The CDR3 bases are TGTGCCAGCAGCGTAGGGAGCGTACCCTCCTACGAGCAGTACTTC. This sequence encodes CASSVGSVPSYEQYF.